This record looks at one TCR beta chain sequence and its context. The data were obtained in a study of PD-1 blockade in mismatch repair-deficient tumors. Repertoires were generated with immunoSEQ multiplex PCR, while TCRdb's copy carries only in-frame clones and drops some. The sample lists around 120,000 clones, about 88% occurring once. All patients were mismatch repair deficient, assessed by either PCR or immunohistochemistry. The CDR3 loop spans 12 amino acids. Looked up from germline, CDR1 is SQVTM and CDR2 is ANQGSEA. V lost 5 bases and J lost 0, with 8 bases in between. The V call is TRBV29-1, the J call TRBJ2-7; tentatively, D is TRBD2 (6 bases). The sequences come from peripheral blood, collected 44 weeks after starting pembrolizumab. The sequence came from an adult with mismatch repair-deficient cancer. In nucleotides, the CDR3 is TGCAGCGTTCGGGAGAGCTCCTACGAGCAGTACTTC. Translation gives CSVRESSYEQYF.